Below, 25 T cell receptor beta chains from the same sample are listed, as sequenced in a study of graft-versus-host responses after intestinal transplantation. Assay: immunoSEQ multiplex PCR; the TCRdb copy retains only in-frame clones and omits some. The top ten clones hold 0.11% of a sample with 85,000 to 90,000 clones, roughly 90% of them seen once. The antigens these receptors bind are not known. The source material was unstimulated CD4+ T cells sorted from spleen or lymph node cells, sampled before intestinal transplant. The receptors stem from a human donor who received an intestinal transplant.

This clone appeared a single time. The chain is built from TRBV27 and TRBJ2-4; TRBD2 might be the D (6 bases). CDR1 is MNHEY, CDR2 SMNVEV, per germline (reference sequence). The V end was cut by 0 bases, the J end by 1 base, with 16 bases between. This CDR3 has 18 amino acids. CDR3 loop: CASSLSAPGGSAKNIQYF. The CDR3 bases are TGTGCCAGCAGTTTATCGGCTCCCGGGGGTTCTGCCAAAAACATTCAGTACTTC.

CDR3: CASSLGRGRNEQFF. The DNA of the CDR3 is TGTGCCAGCAGCTTGGGCAGGGGGCGAAATGAGCAGTTCTTC. This chain uses TRBV5-8 with TRBJ2-1; TRBD1 matches at 8 bases. The CDR3 consists of 14 residues. After removal of 0 bases from V and 7 bases from J, the junction contained 3 bases not matched to a gene. CDR1 and CDR2 (germline): SGHTS, YDEGEE.

The chain has TRBV5-4 and TRBJ1-2; D gene unclear. This CDR3 spans 16 amino acids. V lost 1 base to trimming and J lost 7 bases, with 20 bases between them. Per germline, CDR1 SGHNT and CDR2 YYREEE (reference sequence). The CDR3 DNA is TGTGCCAGCAGCTTGAGAGTGGGCCTTGGGAGGAGTGGCTACACCTTC. Its translation: CASSLRVGLGRSGYTF.

The chain links TRBV6-5 to TRBJ2-1; D not certain. V shed 3 bases and J shed 0 bases, with 6 bases lying between them. The CDR3 is 14 residues long. Germline V gene lookup returns CDR1 MNHEY and CDR2 SVGAGI. The CDR3 loop reads CASSYRSSYNEQFF. In DNA, the CDR3 is TGTGCCAGCAGTTATCGGAGCTCCTACAATGAGCAGTTCTTC.

The J gene is TRBJ1-6, the V gene TRBV25-1; no reliable D call. CDR1 MGHDK and CDR2 SYGVNS come from the germline V gene. The CDR3 has 15 residues. Trimming shortened V by 3 bases and J by 0 bases, and 6 bases separated the two germline ends. CDR3 DNA sequence: TGTGCCAGCAGTGATCGCAGCTCCTATAATTCACCCCTCCACTTT. Its translation is CASSDRSSYNSPLHF.

This clone has only a few counts. The genes are TRBV19 and TRBJ1-2; D possibly corresponds to TRBD1 (6 bases). Trimming pared 7 bases from V and 9 bases from J, leaving 21 bases between. This CDR3 has 14 residues. Germline assignment: CDR1 LNHDA and CDR2 SQIVND (reference sequence). The CDR3 coding sequence is TGTGCCAGTACCCCACTCTACAGGGATTCCCGCTACACCTTC. Protein: CASTPLYRDSRYTF.

J is TRBJ2-4 and V is TRBV9, with D possibly being TRBD2 (6 bases). The CDR3 is 14 residues long. V shed 4 bases and J shed 8 bases, with 16 bases lying between them. The germline V gene encodes CDR1 SGDLS and CDR2 YYNGEE. CDR3 amino acids: CASSSTGWEDIQYF. CDR3 in DNA: TGTGCCAGCAGCTCCACCGGGTGGGAGGACATTCAGTACTTC.

The chain couples TRBV18 to TRBJ2-7; 9 bases line up with TRBD2. CDR1 is KGHSH and CDR2 is LQKENI in the germline V gene. This CDR3 contains 17 residues. Trimming removed 0 bases from V and 2 bases from J; junction bases left unmatched: 8. This CDR3 reads CASSPPVPAGGTYEQYF. In nucleotides, the CDR3 is TGTGCCAGCTCACCACCGGTTCCAGCGGGGGGCACCTACGAGCAGTACTTC. The whole variable domain, filled in from reference TRBV18 and TRBJ2-7, reads NAGVMQNPRHLVRRRGQEARLRCSPMKGHSHVYWYRQLPEEGLKFMVYLQKENIIDESGMPKERFSAEFPKEGPSILRIQQVVRGDSAAYFCASSPPVPAGGTYEQYFGPGTRLTVT.

V usage is TRBV5-1 and J usage is TRBJ2-1; TRBD2 matches 7 bases. The germline CDR1 and CDR2 sequences are SGHRS and YFSETQ. CDR3 length: 13 amino acids. J gave up 4 bases and V 7 bases, and 5 bases lay outside the gene matches. Written as DNA, the CDR3 is TGCGCCAGCGCCCCGGGGGGATACAATGAGCAGTTCTTC. It is translated as CASAPGGYNEQFF. Combining the CDR3 with reference TRBV5-1 and TRBJ2-1 gives the whole variable domain KAGVTQTPRYLIKTRGQQVTLSCSPISGHRSVSWYQQTPGQGLQFLFEYFSETQRNKGNFPGRFSGRQFSNSRSEMNVSTLELGDSALYLCASAPGGYNEQFFGPGTRLTVL.

The J gene is TRBJ1-6, the V gene TRBV10-3; unclear D gene. CDR3 length: 14 residues. The germline V gene has CDR1 ENHRY and CDR2 SYGVKD. V lost 3 bases, J lost 6 bases, and 9 bases lay in between. The CDR3: CAISDGPANSPLHF. The CDR3 bases are TGTGCCATCAGTGATGGGCCCGCTAATTCACCCCTCCACTTT.

The chain uses TRBV7-2 and TRBJ1-2, with unresolved D. Germline V CDR1 and CDR2: SGHTA, FQGNSA. CDR3 length equals 16 residues. V was clipped by 1 base and J by 0 bases, with 12 bases between them. The CDR3 reads CASSLGLGSPNYGYTF. In DNA form, the CDR3 reads TGTGCCAGCAGCTTAGGTCTCGGGAGTCCTAACTATGGCTACACCTTC.

This chain uses TRBV6-1 with TRBJ1-1; D not resolved. V was pared by 7 bases and J by 4 bases, with 16 bases between. This CDR3 comprises 14 residues. Germline V gene lookup returns CDR1 MNHNS and CDR2 SASEGT. The CDR3 loop reads CASNPEGRGTEAFF. The CDR3 DNA reads TGTGCCAGCAACCCCGAGGGCAGAGGCACTGAAGCTTTCTTT.

The chain uses TRBV11-1 and TRBJ2-3; 10 nucleotides agree with TRBD2. CDR3 length: 16 residues. V shed 2 bases and J 4 bases; nucleotides not matched to a gene: 6. CDR1 is SGHAT, CDR2 FQDESV, per germline (reference sequence). The CDR3 DNA is TGTGCCAGCAGCTTATTTGCTAGCGGGGGTGCAGATACGCAGTATTTT. Translation gives CASSLFASGGADTQYF.

J is TRBJ2-1 and V is TRBV6-5; no reliable D call. Germline V CDR1 and CDR2: MNHEY, SVGAGI. The CDR3 is made up of 16 amino acids. V shed 0 bases and J shed 0 bases, with 9 bases lying between them. CDR3 residues: CASSYSVSSSYNEQFF. CDR3 in DNA: TGTGCCAGCAGTTACTCAGTCTCCAGCTCCTACAATGAGCAGTTCTTC.

CDR3: CASSLRDTITDTQYF. The CDR3 region has the DNA TGTGCCAGCAGCTTGAGAGACACCATCACAGATACGCAGTATTTT. The rearrangement links TRBV11-2 to TRBJ2-3; D is uncertain. The CDR3 consists of 15 residues. Germline V lookup: CDR1 SGHAT, CDR2 FQNNGV. Trimming pared 3 bases from V and 2 bases from J, leaving 12 bases between. The full variable domain, its missing parts supplied by reference TRBV11-2 and TRBJ2-3, is EAGVAQSPRYKIIEKRQSVAFWCNPISGHATLYWYQQILGQGPKLLIQFQNNGVVDDSQLPKDRFSAERLKGVDSTLKIQPAKLEDSAVYLCASSLRDTITDTQYFGPGTRLTVL.

The chain employs TRBV23-1 and TRBJ2-7; D ambiguous. TRBV23-1 is treated as an ORF (open reading frame) with a function not yet certain. The CDR3 is made up of 17 amino acids. The V gene lost 0 bases and the J gene lost 0 bases, with 15 bases spanning the gap. CDR3 bases: TGCGCCAGCAGTCAATCGGCCTGTCCCTTCAGCTCCTACGAGCAGTACTTC. The encoded protein is CASSQSACPFSSYEQYF.

This sequence joins TRBV20-1 and TRBJ2-1; no clear D. This CDR3 region has 11 residues. CDR1 is DFQATT, CDR2 SNEGSKA, per germline (reference sequence). Trimming shortened V by 2 bases and J by 6 bases, and 5 bases separated the two germline ends. CDR3 DNA: TGCAGTGCTAGAATAGTCAATGAGCAGTTCTTC. Its translation is CSARIVNEQFF.

The V call is TRBV5-6, the J call TRBJ1-2; the D gene is possibly TRBD1 (6 bases). The CDR3 contains 13 residues. The germline gives CDR1 SGHDT, CDR2 YYEEEE. Trimming took 4 bases from V and 6 from J, leaving 13 bases between them. CDR3 in amino acids: CASSGTRTDGYTF. CDR3 nucleotides: TGTGCCAGCAGCGGGACACGGACGGATGGCTACACCTTC.

J is TRBJ2-3 and V is TRBV5-1; 7 nucleotides agree with TRBD1. The CDR3 has 14 amino acids. Germline V lookup: CDR1 SGHRS, CDR2 YFSETQ. After removal of 2 bases from V and 11 bases from J, the junction contained 11 bases not matched to a gene. The CDR3: CASSFDDSGGKQYF. In DNA, the CDR3 is TGCGCCAGCAGCTTCGACGACTCAGGGGGTAAGCAGTATTTT.

This chain joins TRBV29-1 and TRBJ1-1, with D possibly matching TRBD1 (5 bases). The CDR3 is made up of 11 amino acids. V was shortened by 4 bases and J by 6 bases, with 9 bases between the two germline ends. In germline, CDR1 is SQVTM, CDR2 ANQGSEA. In DNA, the CDR3 is TGCAGCGTTGTTACAGGAGCTGAAGCTTTCTTT. Its translation is CSVVTGAEAFF.

The J gene is TRBJ2-5, the V gene TRBV5-1; 8 nucleotides match TRBD2. Germline trimming cut 4 bases from V and 3 bases from J; bases unmatched to any gene: 14. Germline V CDR1 and CDR2: SGHRS, YFSETQ. The CDR3 length is 17 residues. CDR3: CASSRNPTGGAEETQYF. In DNA form, the CDR3 reads TGCGCCAGCAGCCGCAACCCGACGGGGGGGGCAGAAGAGACCCAGTACTTC.

This chain joins TRBV7-2 and TRBJ1-1, with D tentatively TRBD1 (5 bases). The CDR3 sequence is 16 residues long. V lost 8 bases to trimming and J lost 0 bases, with 19 bases between them. Looked up from germline, CDR1 is SGHTA and CDR2 is FQGNSA. The DNA of the CDR3 is TGTGCCAGCCCCCGATTGGCGGGGACTATGAACACTGAAGCTTTCTTT. Its translation is CASPRLAGTMNTEAFF.

The V gene is TRBV2, the J gene TRBJ2-7; a possible D gene is TRBD2 (5 bases). Germline V gene lookup returns CDR1 SNHLY and CDR2 FYNNEI. This CDR3 spans 14 amino acids. V was trimmed by 8 bases and J by 5 bases, leaving 19 bases between them. CDR3 DNA: TGTGCCAGCGAATCTTACGGGGATCCCCACGAGCAGTACTTC. Its protein product is CASESYGDPHEQYF.

V and J are TRBV7-3 and TRBJ2-1; no reliable D call. Germline V gene lookup returns CDR1 SGHTA and CDR2 FQGTGA. CDR3 size: 16 residues. V shed 5 bases and J shed 0 bases, with 14 bases lying between them. The CDR3 here is CASSPGGGHSYNEQFF. CDR3 DNA sequence: TGTGCCAGCAGCCCTGGTGGCGGTCACTCCTACAATGAGCAGTTCTTC.

This chain links TRBV5-4 with TRBJ2-3; 9 nucleotides align to TRBD1. The CDR3 is 14 residues long. Germline lookup yields CDR1 SGHNT and CDR2 YYREEE (reference sequence). Trimming cost V 4 bases and J 1 base; bases outside gene matches: 1. CDR3 protein: CASSRDRGTDTQYF. In nucleotides, the CDR3 is TGTGCCAGCAGCCGGGACAGGGGCACAGATACGCAGTATTTT.